This TCR beta chain was sequenced in a study of blood T cell repertoires in COVID-19. Study-wide context: COVID-19 samples collected from the United States, Italy and Spain covered acute and convalescent phases. PBMCs, B-cell-depleted T cells, or T cells provided the cDNA or gDNA that made up the material.

Under the authors' procedure: Amplifying reference gene primers gave estimates of nucleated cell counts. Clones were read by immunoSEQ multiplex PCR, and TCRdb kept only the in-frame ones, dropping some. The V and J calls and clone size are taken from that table; D and trimming were inferred from the DNA. The sample has more than 300,000 clones, 87% seen once. This CDR3 is built from 15 residues. The germline V gene has CDR1 SGHTA and CDR2 FQGNSA. V trimming: 5 bases; J trimming: 4 bases; junction bases outside the gene matches: 9. The sequence derives from a woman aged 45-60 years with COVID-19, enrolled during active disease. Material: peripheral blood. This chain connects TRBV7-2 to TRBJ2-7; 9 nucleotides match TRBD2. The CDR3 nucleotides are TGTGCCAGCAGCCCCACCACTAGCGGGCGGTACGAGCAGTACTTC. Its protein is CASSPTTSGRYEQYF.